Below, 12 T cell receptor beta chains from the same sample are listed, as sequenced in a study of T cells in Graves' hyperthyroidism and ophthalmopathy. Amplification yielded TCR beta CDR3 regions, with RNA transcripts as the source. The TCR CDR3 first-round RT-PCR relied on the HTBI primer set. MiXCR was run by TCRdb on the multiplex PCR reads, yielding one entry per CDR3 protein. The sample holds fewer than 900,000 distinct CDR3 sequences; roughly a sixth are singletons and the top ten take around 17%. Source material: blood. The source of these receptors is a woman aged 50 to 65 with Graves' hyperthyroidism that later progressed to Graves' ophthalmopathy.

V is TRBV3-1 and J is TRBJ2-6; weak D call: TRBD1 (6 bases). Trimming took off 4 bases at V and 1 base at J, with 14 bases between the two ends. Per the germline V gene, CDR1 is LGHDT and CDR2 is YNNKEL (reference sequence). The CDR3 is 17 amino acids. The CDR3 is CASSPQGQGSGANVLTF. The CDR3 DNA reads TGTGCCAGCAGCCCGCAGGGGCAAGGATCTGGGGCCAACGTCCTGACTTTC.

Only a few counts were recorded for this clonotype. A junction end diverges from the germline sequence, so it may reflect a read error. J is TRBJ1-3 and V is TRBV20-1; D is unresolved. CDR1 and CDR2 from the germline V gene are DFQATT and SNEGSKA (reference sequence). The CDR3 spans 12 residues. The CDR3 here is CGARSASNTIYF. CDR3 DNA: TGCGGTGCTAGATCAGCAAGTAACACCATATATTTT.

As DNA, the CDR3 is TGTGCCTGGAGCCTGCGGCTGAGCTCCTACGAGCAGTACTTC. Protein: CAWSLRLSSYEQYF. The V call is TRBV30, the J call TRBJ2-7, with unresolved D. CDR3 length: 14 residues. Between the trimmed V and J ends, which lost 3 bases and 0 bases, there was a span of 12 bases. Germline V gene data show CDR1 as GTSNPN and CDR2 as SVGIG (reference sequence).

The sample holds a few counts of this clonotype. The rearrangement links TRBV4-2 to TRBJ2-5, with D perhaps assigned TRBD1 or TRBD2 (6 bases each). The CDR3 extends over 16 amino acids. The germline gives CDR1 LGHNA, CDR2 YNFKEQ. V lost 1 base to trimming and J lost 4 bases, with 16 bases between them. CDR3 region: CASSQGRGGGVETQYF. CDR3 bases: TGTGCCAGCAGCCAAGGGAGAGGAGGGGGTGTAGAGACCCAGTACTTC.

This clonotype was observed a handful of times. The gene calls are TRBV20-1 and TRBJ2-2; no reliable D call. V lost 2 bases to trimming and J lost 1 base, with 8 bases between them. CDR1 and CDR2 from the germline V gene are DFQATT and SNEGSKA (reference sequence). The CDR3 spans 14 residues. The CDR3 DNA follows: TGCAGTGCTAGAATCCCAGAGAACACCGGGGAGCTGTTTTTT. It codes for CSARIPENTGELFF.

In its sample, this clonotype was seen many times. The V gene is TRBV18, the J gene TRBJ2-3, with no clear D. Trimming removed 0 bases from V and 5 bases from J, with 3 bases in between. Germline-derived CDR1 and CDR2 are KGHSH and LQKENI. CDR3 length: 12 amino acids. The CDR3 DNA reads as TGTGCCAGCTCACCACCGATAGATACGCAGTATTTT. Translating it yields CASSPPIDTQYF.

In its sample, this clonotype was seen many times. This chain joins TRBV27 and TRBJ1-2; TRBD1 might be the D (6 bases). V lost 7 bases and J lost 8, with 26 bases in between. The CDR3 length is 16 residues. The V gene's germline CDR1 is MNHEY and CDR2 SMNVEV (reference sequence). CDR3 sequence reads: CASTSLVGTPKWGYTF. The CDR3, as DNA: TGTGCCAGCACATCCCTTGTGGGGACACCAAAGTGGGGCTACACCTTC.

This chain links TRBV9 with TRBJ2-1, with D perhaps being TRBD1 or TRBD2 (5 bases each). V lost 4 bases and J 8 bases, leaving 19 bases between the germline ends. The germline CDR1 and CDR2 sequences are SGDLS and YYNGEE. This CDR3 is built from 15 residues. In nucleotides, the CDR3 is TGTGCCAGCAGCTCCCTGGGGGTTAATTACGATGAGCAGTTCTTC. This codes for CASSSLGVNYDEQFF.

The rearrangement links TRBV11-2 to TRBJ1-4; no clear D gene. This CDR3 contains 13 residues. Germline V gene data show CDR1 as SGHAT and CDR2 as FQNNGV. The V end lost 0 bases, the J end lost 7 bases, and 6 bases lay between the germline ends. The CDR3 DNA sequence: TGTGCCAGCAGCTTAGAAGGAGTTGAAAAACTGTTTTTT. Its translation: CASSLEGVEKLFF. The full variable domain, with the rest looked up from reference TRBV11-2 and TRBJ1-4, is EAGVAQSPRYKIIEKRQSVAFWCNPISGHATLYWYQQILGQGPKLLIQFQNNGVVDDSQLPKDRFSAERLKGVDSTLKIQPAKLEDSAVYLCASSLEGVEKLFFGSGTQLSVL.

This clonotype was picked up many times. The J gene is TRBJ1-1, the V gene TRBV3-1; weak D call: TRBD1 (5 bases). The V end lost 4 bases, the J end lost 1 base, and 16 bases lay between the germline ends. The CDR3 is made up of 16 amino acids. Germline-derived CDR1 and CDR2 are LGHDT and YNNKEL (reference sequence). CDR3 bases: TGTGCCAGCAGCCGATACGGCGGGGCGGAGAACACTGAAGCTTTCTTT. Translating it yields CASSRYGGAENTEAFF.

This clonotype occurred a few times. V usage is TRBV2 and J usage is TRBJ2-2, with 8 positions matching TRBD1. The ends lost 9 bases at V and 5 bases at J; junction bases unmatched: 8. CDR1 SNHLY and CDR2 FYNNEI come from the germline V gene. The CDR3 covers 14 residues. CDR3 sequence (DNA): TGTGCCAGTGTTCAGGGGGCGCGGACCGGGGAGCTGTTTTTT. This codes for CASVQGARTGELFF. The variable domain in full, completed from reference TRBV2 and TRBJ2-2, reads EPEVTQTPSHQVTQMGQEVILRCVPISNHLYFYWYRQILGQKVEFLVSFYNNEISEKSEIFDDQFSVERPDGSNFTLKIRSTKLEDSAMYFCASVQGARTGELFFGEGSRLTVL.

This clonotype was seen repeatedly, ten times or more. The chain is built from TRBV12-3 or TRBV12-4 and TRBJ1-2, with D possibly matching TRBD1 (6 bases). This CDR3 has 16 amino acids. The V end was cut by 5 bases, the J end by 3 bases, with 19 bases between. CDR3 in amino acids: CASSSGTGTADYGYTF. The CDR3 DNA reads TGTGCCAGCAGTAGCGGAACAGGGACGGCGGACTATGGCTACACCTTC.